This T cell receptor (beta chain) comes out of a study of early T cells in non-severe SARS-CoV-2 infection. Study at large: Bulk RNA isolated from unsorted whole blood underwent sequencing; chains were not paired. General study results and limits: Using VDJdb, the matching emphasized anti-spike CD8 responses while missing private and CD4 specificities.

This CDR3 is built from 17 residues. Germline V gives CDR1 DFQATT, CDR2 SNEGSKA (reference sequence). V was clipped by 4 bases and J by 7 bases; unmatched bases: 16. This clonotype has a handful of counts. Its antigen is still unknown. Attached unique molecular identifiers marked individual cDNA molecules. Using its own MiXCR run on the 5' RACE reads, TCRdb lists one record per CDR3 protein. Seen here are about 33,000 distinct CDR3 sequences, roughly 4.5% observed once, and the top ten hold 7.9%. Material: whole blood. V gene TRBV20-1 combines with J gene TRBJ1-2; 12 positions match TRBD1. This receptor was obtained from an adult who was a healthcare worker with PCR-confirmed SARS-CoV-2 infection or an uninfected control (not recorded which). The chain's CDR3 is CSATGDRGRPSFSGYTF. In DNA form, the CDR3 reads TGCAGTGCTACTGGGGACAGGGGGCGCCCATCCTTCTCTGGCTACACCTTC.